This T cell receptor beta chain was identified during a study of T cells in women clearing cervical HPV infection. Study-level information: For cases, blood was sampled a median around 150 days after lesion detection, interquartile range roughly 80 to 220 days.

This CDR3 spans 14 amino acids. Trimming at V came to 7 bases and at J to 3 bases, leaving 8 bases not matched to a gene. Germline values: CDR1 LNHDA, CDR2 SQIVND (reference sequence). Repertoires were generated with immunoSEQ multiplex PCR, while TCRdb's copy carries only in-frame clones and drops some. The sample table sets out 20,000 to 25,000 clones. Notes on this clone: Its antigen is as yet unknown. The CDR3 end falls 3 residues outside the read, so it is completed with the germline J gene.

Overall study results and limits: Richness differences could reflect unmeasured T-cell content per sample. TRBV6-7 abundance was lower in cases than controls (around 0.1% versus 0.15%).

The genes are TRBV19 and TRBJ1-1; 7 bases fit TRBD1. The sample taken for sequencing was blood buffy coat. The clonotype originates from a woman aged 18 to 75 with a cervical HPV16 infection that either progressed to CIN3+ or cleared (not recorded which). The CDR3 sequence: CASTDRDSYTEAFF. CDR3 DNA, as far as it was read: TGTGCCAGTACCGATCGGGACAGCTACACTGAA. The entire variable domain, with the rest obtained from reference TRBV19 and TRBJ1-1, is as follows: DGGITQSPKYLFRKEGQNVTLSCEQNLNHDAMYWYRQDPGQGLRLIYYSQIVNDFQKGDIAEGYSVSREKKESFPLTVTSAQKNPTAFYLCASTDRDSYTEAFFGQGTRLTVV.